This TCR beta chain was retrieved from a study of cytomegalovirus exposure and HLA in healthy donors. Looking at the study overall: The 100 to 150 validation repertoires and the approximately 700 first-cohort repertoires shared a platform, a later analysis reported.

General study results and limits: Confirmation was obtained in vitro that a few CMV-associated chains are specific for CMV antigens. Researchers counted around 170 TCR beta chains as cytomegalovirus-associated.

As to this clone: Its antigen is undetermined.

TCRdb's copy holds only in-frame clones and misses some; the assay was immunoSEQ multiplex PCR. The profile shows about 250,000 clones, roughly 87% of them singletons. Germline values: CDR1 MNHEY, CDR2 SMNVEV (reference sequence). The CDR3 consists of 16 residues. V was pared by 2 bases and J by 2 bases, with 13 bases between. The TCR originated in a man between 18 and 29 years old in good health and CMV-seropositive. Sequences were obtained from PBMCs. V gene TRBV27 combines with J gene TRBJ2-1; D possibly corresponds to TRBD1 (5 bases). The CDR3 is CASSLLGRATYNEQFF. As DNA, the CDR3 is TGTGCCAGCAGTTTACTGGGCAGGGCAACCTACAATGAGCAGTTCTTC.